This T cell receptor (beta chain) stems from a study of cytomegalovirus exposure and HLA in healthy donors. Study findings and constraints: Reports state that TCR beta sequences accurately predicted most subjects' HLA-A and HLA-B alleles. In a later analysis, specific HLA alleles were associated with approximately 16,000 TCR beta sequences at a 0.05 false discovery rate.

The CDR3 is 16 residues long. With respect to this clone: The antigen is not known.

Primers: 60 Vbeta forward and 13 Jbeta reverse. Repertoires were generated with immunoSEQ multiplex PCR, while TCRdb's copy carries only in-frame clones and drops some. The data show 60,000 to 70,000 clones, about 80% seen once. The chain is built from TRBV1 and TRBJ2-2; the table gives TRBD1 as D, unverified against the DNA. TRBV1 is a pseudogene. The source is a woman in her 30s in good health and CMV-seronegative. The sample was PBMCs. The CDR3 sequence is CTSSLLRTANTGELFF. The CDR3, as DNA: TGCACCAGCAGCCTCCTTCGGACAGCGAACACCGGGGAGCTGTTTTTT.